This TCR beta chain stems from a study of technical replicates of blood from several donors. The protocol was immunoSEQ multiplex PCR, while the TCRdb copy is restricted to in-frame clones and leaves out a portion. The data show some 57,000 clones, almost 97% seen once. Trimming cost V 8 bases and J 4 bases; bases outside gene matches: 7. The CDR3 consists of 13 residues. Germline assignment: CDR1 MNHNS and CDR2 SASEGT. The specimen sequenced was T cells isolated from PBMCs. This sequence joins TRBV6-1 and TRBJ1-2; TRBD1 matches 7 bases. This receptor was obtained from a human donor in good health. The CDR3 DNA follows: TGTGCCAGCGGACAGGAACCCCTCTATGGCTACACCTTC. It specifies CASGQEPLYGYTF.